This TCR beta chain was recorded in a study of blood T cell repertoires in COVID-19. Study background: The samples span acute and convalescent COVID-19 from the United States, Italy and Spain. PBMCs, B-cell-depleted T cells, or T cells provided the cDNA or gDNA that made up the material.

Germline CDR1 and CDR2: KGHSH and LQKENI. This CDR3 has 13 amino acids. Trimming cost V 6 bases and J 3 bases, with 8 bases left between them. Authors' data handling: Estimation of nucleated cell counts relied on the amplification of reference gene primers. Libraries were prepared by immunoSEQ multiplex PCR; TCRdb keeps only in-frame clonotypes and omits some of them. Clone size and V and J calls were adopted from that table, with D and trimming inferred from the DNA. The sample includes under 250,000 clones, 89% seen only once; the top ten take around 6.5%. The clonotype comes from a man in his sixties who had recovered from COVID-19. The sample taken for sequencing was peripheral blood. This rearrangement joins TRBV18 to TRBJ2-2, with D possibly being TRBD1 (5 bases). CDR3 DNA sequence: TGTGCCAGCTCCCAGGGATACACCGGGGAGCTGTTTTTT. Translated, it gives CASSQGYTGELFF.